This T cell receptor beta chain was recorded in a study of early T cells in non-severe SARS-CoV-2 infection. The wider study: Chains were unpaired, as sequencing was done on bulk RNA from unsorted whole blood.

The trim removed 3 bases at V and 6 bases at J, leaving 4 bases unmatched. Germline CDR1 and CDR2: MNHEY and SMNVEV (reference sequence). This CDR3 comprises 13 residues. Individually, cDNA molecules had unique molecular identifiers attached to them. TCRdb ran MiXCR on the 5' RACE reads and lists one entry per CDR3 protein. This sample has tens of thousands of distinct CDR3 sequences, with under 11% found just once. Concerning this clonotype itself: Its specificity is not known.

Study-wide results and limits: The VDJdb matching leaned toward anti-spike CD8 responses and overlooked private and CD4 specificities.

The chain is built from TRBV27 and TRBJ2-5, with 7 bases identical to TRBD2. What was sequenced was whole blood. The clonotype was recovered from an adult who was a healthcare worker with PCR-confirmed SARS-CoV-2 infection or an uninfected control (not recorded which). CDR3 protein: CASSLGGGKTQYF. CDR3 sequence (DNA): TGTGCCAGCAGTTTGGGGGGGGGTAAGACCCAGTACTTC.